These 10 T cell receptor beta chains were sequenced from one sample in a study of vaccination effects on CD4 cells after COVID-19. When around 10 days of culture had elapsed, CD4+ T cells were isolated. No antigen is known for these receptors. TCRdb keeps only in-frame clones here, not all; method: immunoSEQ multiplex PCR. Found here are roughly 36,000 clones, under 85% of them singletons; the top ten hold 2.5% to 3.5%. The specimen was CD4+ T cells from PBMCs cultured without peptide, collected before COVID-19 vaccination. These receptors all stem from a human donor who received a COVID-19 vaccine.

About this clone itself: A read error may account for a junction end that differs from germline. The chain couples TRBV12-3 or TRBV12-4 to TRBJ1-1; perhaps TRBD1 as D (5 bases). This CDR3 comprises 13 residues. In DNA form, the CDR3 reads TGTGCCAGCAGTTTTCAAGGGGCGGTGGGGATTTTGTTT. This encodes CASSFQGAVGILF.

The CDR3 sequence: CASSYRTGSNQPQHF. As DNA, the CDR3 is TGTGCCAGCAGCTATCGGACAGGGAGCAATCAGCCCCAGCATTTT. This chain joins TRBV7-2 and TRBJ1-5, with 8 bases lining up with TRBD1. V lost 4 bases and J lost 1; bases outside the gene matches: 3. The germline CDR1 and CDR2 sequences are SGHTA and FQGNSA. The CDR3 runs to 15 residues.

V usage is TRBV5-8 and J usage is TRBJ2-7; D gene ambiguous. Germline CDR1 and CDR2: SGHTS and YDEGEE. The CDR3 length is 14 residues. Trimming shortened V by 5 bases and J by 0 bases, and 12 bases separated the two germline ends. The CDR3 nucleotides are TGTGCCAGCAGGAGCCGACGGAGCTCCTACGAGCAGTACTTC. Amino acid sequence: CASRSRRSSYEQYF.

V is TRBV28 and J is TRBJ2-7; TRBD2 might be the D (6 bases). Trimming removed 5 bases from V and 3 bases from J, with 14 bases in between. The germline CDR1 and CDR2 sequences are MDHEN and SYDVKM. This CDR3 contains 14 residues. The CDR3 coding sequence is TGTGCCAGCAGTATAGCCGGGCGGGGCTACGAGCAGTACTTC. Protein product: CASSIAGRGYEQYF.

This clone was detected only a few times. The chain employs TRBV28 and TRBJ1-2, with 7 bases fitting TRBD1. Germline V gene sequence: CDR1 MDHEN, CDR2 SYDVKM. V trimming: 1 base; J trimming: 8 bases; junction bases outside the gene matches: 10. The length of the CDR3 is 15 residues. Here the CDR3 reads CASSLYIGDRDGYTF. The CDR3 bases are TGTGCCAGCAGTTTATATATTGGCGACAGGGACGGCTACACCTTC.

The genes are TRBV18 and TRBJ2-6; 8 nucleotides match TRBD1. From germline, CDR1 is KGHSH and CDR2 LQKENI. Trimming took 1 base from V and 0 from J; bases not matched to a gene: 5. This CDR3 is built from 18 residues. The CDR3 DNA reads TGTGCCAGCTCACCACGGACAGGGCGCAGCTCTGGGGCCAACGTCCTGACTTTC. Translation gives CASSPRTGRSSGANVLTF.

This clone appeared a few times. The V call is TRBV28, the J call TRBJ1-3, with a tentative D call TRBD1 (6 bases). V dropped 3 bases and J dropped 4 bases, with 10 bases sitting between them. Germline CDR1 reads MDHEN; CDR2 reads SYDVKM. The CDR3 length is 14 residues. CDR3 protein: CASSFGGYGNTIYF. The CDR3 DNA is TGTGCCAGCAGTTTTGGGGGCTACGGAAACACCATATATTTT.

This chain links TRBV3-1 (or the pseudogene TRBV3-2) with TRBJ2-2; no definite D call. This CDR3 region has 14 residues. Germline V gene lookup returns CDR1 LGHDT and CDR2 YNNKEL (reference sequence). With 1 base removed from V and 4 bases from J, the gap between germline ends came to 7 bases. The CDR3 DNA is TGTGCCAGCAGCCAAGTTTCACTCACCGGGGAGCTGTTTTTT. Translating gives CASSQVSLTGELFF.

This chain uses TRBV7-9 with TRBJ1-1; maybe TRBD1 (5 bases). CDR3 length: 14 amino acids. The germline V and J ends were trimmed by 1 base and 4 bases, with 10 bases remaining between them. The V gene's germline CDR1 is SEHNR and CDR2 FQNEAQ (reference sequence). The CDR3 spells CASSLEFGGTEAFF. The DNA for the CDR3 is TGTGCCAGCAGCTTAGAATTTGGGGGCACTGAAGCTTTCTTT. The full variable domain, its missing parts supplied by reference TRBV7-9 and TRBJ1-1, is DTGVSQNPRHKITKRGQNVTFRCDPISEHNRLYWYRQTLGQGPEFLTYFQNEAQLEKSRLLSDRFSAERPKGSFSTLEIQRTEQGDSAMYLCASSLEFGGTEAFFGQGTRLTVV.

The rearrangement links TRBV6-1 to TRBJ1-2, with D possibly TRBD1 on 6 matching bases. The V end was cut by 1 base, the J end by 4 bases, with 7 bases between. From germline, CDR1 is MNHNS and CDR2 SASEGT. The CDR3 contains 13 residues. The CDR3 DNA follows: TGTGCCAGCAGTGAAGGGGGGGCCTATGGCTACACCTTC. Its protein product is CASSEGGAYGYTF.